Listed below are T cell receptor beta chains from one sample, sequenced in a study of blood T cell repertoires in COVID-19. Using immunoSEQ multiplex PCR, the repertoire was profiled, and TCRdb retains in-frame clones only, with some absent. Of 70,000 to 100,000 clones in the sample, around nine tenths were seen once. Sequences were obtained from peripheral blood. The source is a woman aged 55-75 years with COVID-19, enrolled during active disease. Both conserved end residues are part of each CDR3. D genes are given only for firm matches. Not every row has a clone size; where given, it reads once, few, many or a size class.

. . TRBJ2-7 TRBV7-8 CASATTRGRSYEQYF TGTGCCAGCGCCACGACTAGGGGCCGCTCCTACGAGCAGTACTTC
. TRBD1 TRBJ1-2 TRBV13 CASSLYWTLGQGQNYGYTF TGTGCCAGCAGCTTATATTGGACTCTAGGACAGGGACAGAACTATGGCTACACCTTC
. TRBD1 TRBJ2-7 TRBV4-2 CASSRIPGQGAFEQYF TGTGCCAGCAGCCGCATACCGGGACAGGGGGCTTTCGAGCAGTACTTC
. TRBD1 TRBJ2-5 TRBV2 CASSRQGTYQETQYF TGTGCCAGCAGCCGACAGGGGACGTACCAAGAGACCCAGTACTTC
. . TRBJ1-2 TRBV7-2 CASSTRTVLTF TGTGCCAGCAGCACCAGGACAGTTTTAACCTTC
. . TRBJ1-1 TRBV6-1 CASSEPSGVNTEAFF TGTGCCAGCAGTGAACCCTCGGGGGTGAACACTGAAGCTTTCTTT
. . TRBJ2-1 TRBV3-1/TRBV3-2 CASTRPGQHEQFF TGTGCCAGCACCAGACCGGGACAACATGAGCAGTTCTTC
. TRBD1 TRBJ2-1 TRBV6-5 CASSSGQGDAEQFF TGTGCCAGCAGTTCCGGACAGGGTGACGCTGAGCAGTTCTTC
. . TRBJ2-3 TRBV11-2 CASSLDQSPYTQYF TGTGCCAGCAGCTTAGACCAGTCCCCTTATACGCAGTATTTT
. . TRBJ1-6 TRBV6-1 CASSGGGGSYNSPLHF TGTGCCAGCAGTGGAGGGGGGGGATCCTATAATTCACCCCTCCACTTT
. . TRBJ1-2 TRBV19 CASSIGARGGYTF TGTGCCAGTAGTATAGGAGCGCGGGGAGGCTACACCTTC
few . TRBJ2-7 TRBV9 CASSVAPGAISYEQYF TGTGCCAGCAGCGTAGCTCCAGGGGCGATTTCCTACGAGCAGTACTTC
. . TRBJ1-2 TRBV29-1 CSVDGGYDGYTF TGCAGCGTTGATGGAGGGTACGATGGCTACACCTTC
. . TRBJ2-3 TRBV9 CASSKGRAGNTDTQYF TGTGCCAGCAGCAAAGGACGGGCAGGGAACACAGATACGCAGTATTTT
. TRBD1 TRBJ2-5 TRBV9 CASSVPDREETQYF TGTGCCAGCAGCGTACCCGACAGGGAAGAGACCCAGTACTTC
few . TRBJ1-3 TRBV5-1 CASSVTGFGNTIYF TGCGCCAGCAGCGTAACAGGGTTTGGAAACACCATATATTTT
. TRBD1 TRBJ1-1 TRBV4-1 CASSQGGTGTSEAFF TGCGCCAGCAGCCAAGGGGGGACAGGGACATCGGAAGCTTTCTTT
. TRBD1 TRBJ2-1 TRBV4-2 CASSQDRTGATRFF TGTGCCAGCAGCCAAGATCGAACAGGGGCAACACGGTTCTTC
. TRBD1 TRBJ1-6 TRBV7-8 CASSLDRGDYNSPLHF TGTGCCAGCAGCTTGGACAGGGGAGACTATAATTCACCCCTCCACTTT
. . TRBJ1-2 TRBV5-1 CASSPRAEGGGYTF TGCGCCAGCAGCCCAAGGGCCGAAGGGGGTGGCTACACCTTC
. TRBD2 TRBJ2-5 TRBV6-2/TRBV6-3 CASSPPEGMAGGGQETQYF TGTGCCAGCAGCCCCCCGGAGGGAATGGCCGGGGGAGGGCAAGAGACCCAGTACTTC
. TRBD2 TRBJ2-7 TRBV7-4 CASSGGLAPYEQYF TGTGCCAGCAGCGGGGGACTAGCTCCCTACGAGCAGTACTTC
once TRBD1 TRBJ2-5 TRBV11-2 CASSQNRGETQYF TGTGCCAGCAGCCAAAACAGGGGAGAGACCCAGTACTTC
. . TRBJ1-1 TRBV7-9 CASSLIAGEGTEAFF TGTGCCAGCAGCTTAATCGCAGGCGAGGGCACTGAAGCTTTCTTT
once . TRBJ2-1 TRBV4-2 CASSLTGNNEQFF TGTGCCAGCAGCCTGACAGGAAACAATGAGCAGTTCTTC